The entry below gives a single TCR beta chain sequence along with its context. Its antigen is currently unknown. The method was immunoSEQ multiplex PCR; TCRdb's version includes in-frame clones alone and lacks a portion of them. The data show 100,000 to 150,000 clones, about nine tenths seen once. This sample is part of a study of cytomegalovirus exposure and HLA in healthy donors. Study-wide points: Associated with cytomegalovirus, according to the listing, were 150 to 200 TCR beta chains. Reports showed the classifier diagnosing cytomegalovirus status with high specificity and sensitivity. Usually a TCR sequence was rare, but some public TCRs were found in many donors. In vitro assays verified that three CMV-associated chains recognized CMV antigens specifically.

This receptor was identified in a man between 18 and 35 years old in good health and CMV-seropositive. The source material was PBMCs.

The CDR3 loop is CASSLLAGDSQPQHF. The DNA for the CDR3 is TGTGCCAGCAGTTTATTGGCCGGGGACAGCCAGCCCCAGCATTTT. The rearrangement joins TRBV28 to TRBJ1-5; 7 nucleotides match TRBD1. The V gene end was trimmed by 1 base and the J gene end by 7 bases; junction bases not matched to a gene: 7. The germline V gene has CDR1 MDHEN and CDR2 SYDVKM. This CDR3 comprises 15 residues.